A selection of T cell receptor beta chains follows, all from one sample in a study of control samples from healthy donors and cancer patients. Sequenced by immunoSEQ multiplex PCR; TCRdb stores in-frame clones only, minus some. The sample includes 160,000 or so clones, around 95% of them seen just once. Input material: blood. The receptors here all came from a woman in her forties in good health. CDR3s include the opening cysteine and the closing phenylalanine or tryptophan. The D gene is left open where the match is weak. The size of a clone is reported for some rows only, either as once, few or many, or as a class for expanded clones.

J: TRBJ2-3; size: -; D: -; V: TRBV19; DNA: TGTGCCAGTAGTTCCCCCAGACGGGGGTCGACAGATACGCAGTATTTT; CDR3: CASSSPRRGSTDTQYF
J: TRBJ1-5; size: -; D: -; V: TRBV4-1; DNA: TGCGCCAGCAGCCAATCTAGGGATCAGCCCCAGCATTTT; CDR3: CASSQSRDQPQHF
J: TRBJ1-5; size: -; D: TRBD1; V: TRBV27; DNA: TGTGCCAGCAGTCAGGGGGCTTGGAGCAATCAGCCCCAGCATTTT; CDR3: CASSQGAWSNQPQHF
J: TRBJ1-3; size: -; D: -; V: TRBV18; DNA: TGTGCCAGCTCACCCGCGACAGAGCTCTCTGGAAACACCATATATTTT; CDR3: CASSPATELSGNTIYF
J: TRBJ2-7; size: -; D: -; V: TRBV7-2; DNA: TGTGCCAGCAGCTCACCCGGATCCCTAACAAACTACGAGCAGTACTTC; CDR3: CASSSPGSLTNYEQYF
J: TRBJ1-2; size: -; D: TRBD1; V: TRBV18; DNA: TGTGCCAGCTCAACTAGACGGGACAGGGTGAACTATGGCTACACCTTC; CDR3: CASSTRRDRVNYGYTF
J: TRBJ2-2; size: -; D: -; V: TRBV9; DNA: TGTGCCAGCAGCGTAGTTCCGGCCCAACCGGCGGACACCGGGGAGCTGTTTTTT; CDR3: CASSVVPAQPADTGELFF
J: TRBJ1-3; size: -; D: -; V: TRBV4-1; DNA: TGCGCCAGCAGCCAAGCCGGGGGCGCGTCTAGAAACACCATATATTTT; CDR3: CASSQAGGASRNTIYF
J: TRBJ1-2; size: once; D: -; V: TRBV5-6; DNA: TGTGCCAGCAGCTTGAGGGGGGACGGCTACACCTTC; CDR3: CASSLRGDGYTF
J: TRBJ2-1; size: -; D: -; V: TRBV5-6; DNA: TGTGCCAGCAGCAACGTTGGATCTGAGCAGTTCTTC; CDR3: CASSNVGSEQFF
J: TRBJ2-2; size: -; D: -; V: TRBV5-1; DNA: TGCGCCAGCAGCGTCGAGGGGGACTCCACCGGGGAGCTGTTTTTT; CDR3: CASSVEGDSTGELFF
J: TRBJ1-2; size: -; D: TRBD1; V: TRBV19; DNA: TGTGCCAGTAGTATCGTTCAGGGGGTTGGAGGCTACACCTTC; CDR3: CASSIVQGVGGYTF
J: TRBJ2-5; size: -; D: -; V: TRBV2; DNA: TGTGCCAGCAGGGAAATGGAGACCCAGTACTTC; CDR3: CASREMETQYF
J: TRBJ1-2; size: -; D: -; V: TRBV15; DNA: TGTGCCACCAGCAGAGAACCGGATAACTATGGCTACACCTTC; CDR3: CATSREPDNYGYTF
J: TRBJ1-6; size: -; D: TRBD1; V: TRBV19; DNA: TGTGCCAGTAGTACCTCCTTGGACAGGGGGGTTGATTCACCCCTCCACTTT; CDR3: CASSTSLDRGVDSPLHF
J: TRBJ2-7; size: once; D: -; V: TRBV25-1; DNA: TGTGCCAGCAGTGACAGCAACTACGAGCAGTACTTC; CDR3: CASSDSNYEQYF
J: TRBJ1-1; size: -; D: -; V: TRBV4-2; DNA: TGTGCCAGCAGCCAAGAAGCAGGCTCGGCCACTGAAGCTTTCTTT; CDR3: CASSQEAGSATEAFF
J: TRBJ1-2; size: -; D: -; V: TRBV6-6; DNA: TGTGCCAGCAGTTACTTCCGGACTAAATCGAATGGCTACACCTTC; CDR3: CASSYFRTKSNGYTF
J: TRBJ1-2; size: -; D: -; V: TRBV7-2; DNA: TGTGCCAGCAGCTTAGGAGGACGGGGCCGAGGTAGCGGCTACACCTTC; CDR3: CASSLGGRGRGSGYTF
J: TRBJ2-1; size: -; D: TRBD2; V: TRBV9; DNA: TGTGCCAGCAGCGCCCTAGCGGGAACCGAGTCTGAGCAGTTCTTC; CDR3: CASSALAGTESEQFF
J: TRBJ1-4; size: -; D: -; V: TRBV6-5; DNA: TGTGCCAGCAGGGCCCAAGGAGCAACTAATGAAAAACTGTTTTTT; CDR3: CASRAQGATNEKLFF
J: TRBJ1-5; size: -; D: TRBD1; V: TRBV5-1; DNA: TGCGCCAGCAGCGACCGGGACAGCACTAATCAGCCCCAGCATTTT; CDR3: CASSDRDSTNQPQHF
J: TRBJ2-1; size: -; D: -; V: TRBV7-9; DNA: TGTGCCAGCAGCTTAACGGGTCCCCAGCAGTTCTTC; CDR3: CASSLTGPQQFF
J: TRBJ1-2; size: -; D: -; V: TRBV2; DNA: TGTGCCAGCGGGAGGACAGATTCTAACTATGGCTACACCTTC; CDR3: CASGRTDSNYGYTF
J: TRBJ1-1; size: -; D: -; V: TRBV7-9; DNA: TGTGCCAGCAGCTTTGGCAGTCCGTTGAACACTGAAGCTTTCTTT; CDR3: CASSFGSPLNTEAFF
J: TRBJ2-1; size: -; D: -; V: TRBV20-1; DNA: TGCAGTGCTATAGGGGGCAATGAGCAGTTCTTC; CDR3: CSAIGGNEQFF
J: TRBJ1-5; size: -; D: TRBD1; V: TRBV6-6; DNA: TGTGCCAGCACCCAGTCCGGGACAGTACCTCGTCAGCCCCAGCATTTT; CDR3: CASTQSGTVPRQPQHF
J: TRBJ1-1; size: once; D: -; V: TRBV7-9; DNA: TGTGCCAGCAGCTTACCCCCTGGGCTCACTGAAGCTTTCTTT; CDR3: CASSLPPGLTEAFF
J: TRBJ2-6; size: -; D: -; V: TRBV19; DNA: TGTGCCAGTAGTCTTCAGGGCTCTGGGGCCAACGTCCTGACTTTC; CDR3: CASSLQGSGANVLTF
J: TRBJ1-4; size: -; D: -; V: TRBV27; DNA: TGTGCCAGCAGTTCGTACAGAGAACCTAATGAAAAACTGTTTTTT; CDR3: CASSSYREPNEKLFF
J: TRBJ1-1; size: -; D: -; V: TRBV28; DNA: TGTGCCAGCAGTTCCAGACAGATGAACACTGAAGCTTTCTTT; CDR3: CASSSRQMNTEAFF
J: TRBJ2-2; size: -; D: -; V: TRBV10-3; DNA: TGTGCCCTACAGAGAACGAACACCGGGGAGCTGTTTTTT; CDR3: CALQRTNTGELFF
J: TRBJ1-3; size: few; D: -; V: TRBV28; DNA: TGTGCCAGCACAGCCAAGGGAAACACCATATATTTT; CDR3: CASTAKGNTIYF
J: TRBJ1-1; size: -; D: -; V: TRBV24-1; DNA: TGTGCCACCAGTCCCCGGCCCCGGAACACTGAAGCTTTCTTT; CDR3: CATSPRPRNTEAFF
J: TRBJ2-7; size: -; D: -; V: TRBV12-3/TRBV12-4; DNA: TGTGCGTGCAAATTTGGTATGGACGAGCAGTACTTC; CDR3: CACKFGMDEQYF
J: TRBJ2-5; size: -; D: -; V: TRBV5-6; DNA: TGTGCCAGCAGCGGAACGGGGATTAGTCAGCAAGAGACCCAGTACTTC; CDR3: CASSGTGISQQETQYF
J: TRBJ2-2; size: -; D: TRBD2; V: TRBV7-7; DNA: TGTGCTAGCAGCCCACGGACTAGCGGGATGCCCGGGGAGCTGTTTTTT; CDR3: CASSPRTSGMPGELFF
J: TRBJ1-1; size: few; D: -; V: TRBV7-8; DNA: TGTGCCAGCAGCCCCATTGGACTCCAGAACACTGAAGCTTTCTTT; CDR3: CASSPIGLQNTEAFF
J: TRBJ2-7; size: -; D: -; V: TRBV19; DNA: TGTGCCAGTAGTATACCGGGACTCACCTACGAGCAGTACTTC; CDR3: CASSIPGLTYEQYF
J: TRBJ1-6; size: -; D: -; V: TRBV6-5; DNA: TGTGCCAGCAGTTCCTGGCAGCCCAATACAGTCCTCCACTTT; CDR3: CASSSWQPNTVLHF
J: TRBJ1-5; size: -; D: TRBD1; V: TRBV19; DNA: TGTGCCAGTAGTGGGACAGCACTTAGCAATCAGCCCCAGCATTTT; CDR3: CASSGTALSNQPQHF
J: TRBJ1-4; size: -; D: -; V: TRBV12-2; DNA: TGTGCAATTTCCGCATGCTTCATGAATGAAAAACTGTTTTTT; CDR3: CAISACFMNEKLFF
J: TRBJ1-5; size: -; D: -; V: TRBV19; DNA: TGTGCCAGTAGTATCGGCCGGTTAAGCAATCAGCCCCAGCATTTT; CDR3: CASSIGRLSNQPQHF
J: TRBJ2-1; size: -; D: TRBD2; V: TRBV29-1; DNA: TGCAGCGTTGAAGGAACTAGCGGGGGTTCCTACAATGAGCAGTTCTTC; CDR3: CSVEGTSGGSYNEQFF
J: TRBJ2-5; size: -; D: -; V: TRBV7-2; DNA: TGTGCCAGCAGCTTAACATCCACAGGGTTGTCGGAGACCCAGTACTTC; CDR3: CASSLTSTGLSETQYF
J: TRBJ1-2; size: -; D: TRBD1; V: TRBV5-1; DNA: TGCGCCAGCAGATCCCGACAGGGAGAGAGAGGGCGTGGCTACACCTTC; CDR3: CASRSRQGERGRGYTF
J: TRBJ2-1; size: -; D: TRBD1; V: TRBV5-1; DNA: TGCGCCAGCCAGTTAGGACAGGGGAGATACAATGAGCAGTTCTTC; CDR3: CASQLGQGRYNEQFF
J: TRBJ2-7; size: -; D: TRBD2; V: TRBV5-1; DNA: TGCGCCAGCAAACGGTCCCAGGGAGGGCCCTACGAGCAGTACTTC; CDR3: CASKRSQGGPYEQYF
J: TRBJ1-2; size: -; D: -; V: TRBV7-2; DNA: TGTGCCAGCAGCCTCATCGGGTTGTCTAACTATGGCTACACCTTC; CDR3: CASSLIGLSNYGYTF
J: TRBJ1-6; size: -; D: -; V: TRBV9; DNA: TGTGCCAGCAGCCCTGGAGGGGGGAACTTCTATAATTCACCCCTCCACTTT; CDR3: CASSPGGGNFYNSPLHF
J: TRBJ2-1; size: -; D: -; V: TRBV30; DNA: TGTGCCTACGCAACAGGATTTTCCTACAATGAGCAGTTCTTC; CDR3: CAYATGFSYNEQFF
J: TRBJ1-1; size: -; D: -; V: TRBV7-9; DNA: TGTGCCAGCAGCTTAGACCTGAACACTGAAGCTTTCTTT; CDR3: CASSLDLNTEAFF
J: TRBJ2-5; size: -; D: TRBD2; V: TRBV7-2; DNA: TGTGCCAGCAGGAGACTAGCGGGGGGGCGGGAGACCCAGTACTTC; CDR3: CASRRLAGGRETQYF
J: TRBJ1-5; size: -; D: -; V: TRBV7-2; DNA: TGTGCCAGCAGCTTAGTAGAAGGGAATCAGCCCCAGCATTTT; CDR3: CASSLVEGNQPQHF
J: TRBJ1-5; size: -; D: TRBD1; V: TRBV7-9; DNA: TGTGCCAGCAGCAGACCTTCGGGACAGGGGAGTCAGCCCCAGCATTTT; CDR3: CASSRPSGQGSQPQHF